These 2 T cell receptor beta chains were all obtained from the same sample, sequenced in a study of cytomegalovirus exposure and HLA in healthy donors. With 60 Vbeta and 13 Jbeta primers, the PCR was carried out. Profiling relied on immunoSEQ multiplex PCR, and the TCRdb table lists in-frame clones only, not all of them. The sample table includes just over 200,000 clones. The sequenced sample was PBMCs. Receptors originate from a girl aged 2 to 9 in good health and CMV-seropositive.

V and J are TRBV5-1 and TRBJ2-5; 7 nucleotides align to TRBD1. Germline V gene data show CDR1 as SGHRS and CDR2 as YFSETQ. J was trimmed by 3 bases and V by 4 bases; bases with no gene match: 6. This CDR3 region has 14 residues. CDR3 in amino acids: CASSTGQFEETQYF. The CDR3 DNA is TGCGCCAGCAGCACGGGACAGTTTGAAGAGACCCAGTACTTC.

The rearrangement links TRBV7-8 to TRBJ2-2, with D possibly being TRBD1 (5 bases). Trimming stripped 4 bases from V and 7 bases from J, with 13 bases between. Per the germline V gene, CDR1 is SGHVS and CDR2 is FQNEAQ. This CDR3 is built from 14 residues. The CDR3 loop reads CASSWTLAGGELFF. The CDR3 DNA sequence: TGTGCCAGCAGCTGGACACTCGCAGGCGGGGAGCTGTTTTTT.